Presented here are 8 T cell receptor beta chains from one specimen sequenced in a study of shared clonotypes between healthy human individuals. Produced via immunoSEQ multiplex PCR; TCRdb's table is partial and in-frame only. The table lists over 1.4 million clones, 96% of them singletons. The material sequenced was naive CD4+ T cells sorted from blood. The subset here: CD45RA+ positively selected. These receptors originate from a man aged 25-45 years in good health.

This clone came up once. The rearrangement uses TRBV6-6 and TRBJ2-1; 9 nucleotides align to TRBD2. Germline assignment: CDR1 MNHNY and CDR2 SVGAGI (reference sequence). This CDR3 is built from 16 residues. The trim removed 6 bases at V and 8 bases at J, leaving 14 bases unmatched. The CDR3 spells CASSAADLAGTYEQFF. The CDR3 region has the DNA TGTGCCAGCAGCGCAGCGGACCTAGCGGGAACCTATGAGCAGTTCTTC.

The chain combines TRBV9 with TRBJ2-2; D remains ambiguous. CDR3 length: 13 amino acids. CDR1 SGDLS and CDR2 YYNGEE come from the germline V gene. V gave up 7 bases and J gave up 5 bases, with 12 bases separating them. For the CDR3, the DNA is TGTGCCAGCGGGGTCTCCGGGACCGGGGAGCTGTTTTTT. Its protein product is CASGVSGTGELFF.

J is TRBJ1-2 and V is TRBV5-1, with D hard to call. CDR1 is SGHRS, CDR2 YFSETQ, per germline. This CDR3 has 14 amino acids. Trimming shortened V by 4 bases and J by 4 bases, and 14 bases separated the two germline ends. CDR3 sequence reads: CASSDGVIGYGYTF. DNA for the CDR3: TGCGCCAGCAGCGACGGGGTGATAGGCTATGGCTACACCTTC.

The chain combines TRBV14 with TRBJ2-5; no reliable D call. Germline V gene sequence: CDR1 SGHDN, CDR2 FVKESK. The ends were cut back, 2 bases at V and 4 bases at J, with 5 bases in the middle. The CDR3 length is 12 residues. The CDR3 reads CASSQWPETQYF. The CDR3 nucleotides read TGTGCCAGCAGCCAATGGCCAGAGACCCAGTACTTC.

The chain recombines TRBV6-1 with TRBJ1-5; weak D call: TRBD1 (6 bases). In germline, CDR1 is MNHNS, CDR2 SASEGT. This CDR3 is 15 amino acids long. Trimming cost V 8 bases and J 2 bases, with 16 bases left between them. The DNA of the CDR3 is TGTGCCAGCTCGGTCACCAGGACAGGCAATCAGCCCCAGCATTTT. Translating gives CASSVTRTGNQPQHF.

The rearrangement joins TRBV4-3 to TRBJ2-7; 7 positions agree with TRBD1. V was clipped by 1 base and J by 2 bases; unmatched bases: 5. Germline values: CDR1 LGHNA, CDR2 YSLEER. The CDR3 length is 15 residues. CDR3 sequence: CASSQVTGAAYEQYF. Written as DNA, the CDR3 is TGCGCCAGCAGCCAAGTAACAGGGGCCGCCTACGAGCAGTACTTC.

V usage is TRBV18 and J usage is TRBJ1-3; maybe TRBD1 (5 bases). Germline CDR1 is KGHSH and CDR2 is LQKENI. CDR3 size: 16 residues. V gave up 4 bases and J gave up 0 bases, with 13 bases separating them. The CDR3 loop is CASSHSGPSSGNTIYF. The CDR3 DNA follows: TGTGCCAGCTCACACTCAGGGCCAAGCTCTGGAAACACCATATATTTT.

This chain joins TRBV6-5 and TRBJ1-4; TRBD1 agrees at 10 bases. The CDR3 has 15 residues. Trimming cost V 4 bases and J 11 bases; bases outside gene matches: 10. The germline V gene encodes CDR1 MNHEY and CDR2 SVGAGI. CDR3 loop: CASSSTGGAIRKLFF. CDR3 sequence (DNA): TGTGCCAGCAGTTCGACAGGGGGCGCGATAAGGAAACTGTTTTTT.